This T cell receptor beta chain was retrieved from a study of cytomegalovirus exposure and HLA in healthy donors. General study points: Among TCR beta chains, those listed as cytomegalovirus-associated numbered 164. Apart from CMV serostatus, no immune exposure information was available.

Trimming shortened V by 6 bases and J by 2 bases, and 14 bases separated the two germline ends. The length of the CDR3 is 14 residues. The germline V gene encodes CDR1 SQVTM and CDR2 ANQGSEA. The PCR was carried out with 60 Vbeta primers and 13 Jbeta primers. This table comes from immunoSEQ multiplex PCR, and its TCRdb copy is limited to in-frame clones, with some not included. This listing includes about 140,000 clones. A word on this clone: What it binds is not known.

This chain uses TRBV29-1 with TRBJ1-3; weak D call: TRBD1 (5 bases). Specimen: PBMCs. The sequence came from a woman aged 18-29 years in good health and CMV-seronegative. Written as DNA, the CDR3 is TGCAGCGTAGGCTCAGGGAACGCTGGAAACACCATATATTTT. It specifies CSVGSGNAGNTIYF. The full variable domain, with the rest looked up from reference TRBV29-1 and TRBJ1-3, is SAVISQKPSRDICQRGTSLTIQCQVDSQVTMMFWYRQQPGQSLTLIATANQGSEATYESGFVIDKFPISRPNLTFSTLTVSNMSPEDSSIYLCSVGSGNAGNTIYFGEGSWLTVV.